The 4 T cell receptor beta chains below come from one sample, sequenced in a study of blood T cells in healthy people across ages. Next came a second PCR, run for about 7 to 12 cycles, which used a sample-barcoded 5' primer along with a J-beta primer mix. TCRdb reprocessed the 5' RACE reads with MiXCR, giving one entry per CDR3 protein. The data hold about 1.5 million distinct CDR3 sequences, with around 40% observed a single time. Sequencing used blood. These receptors were collected from a woman aged 18 to 35 in good health.

This clonotype occurred a few times. The genes are TRBV4-3 and TRBJ2-3; 7 bases agree with TRBD2. The germline CDR1 and CDR2 sequences are LGHNA and YSLEER. CDR3 length equals 17 residues. After removal of 1 base from V and 2 bases from J, the junction contained 9 bases not matched to a gene. The DNA for the CDR3 is TGCGCCAGCAGCCAAGCGGCCGGGACTACCTACACAGATACGCAGTATTTT. Amino acids: CASSQAAGTTYTDTQYF.

V usage is TRBV7-3 and J usage is TRBJ2-3; no firm D call. Germline CDR1 is SGHTA and CDR2 is FQGTGA. Trimming cost V 2 bases and J 6 bases, with 9 bases left between them. This CDR3 is built from 13 residues. The CDR3 loop reads CASSLWKTDTQYF. CDR3 bases: TGTGCCAGCAGCTTATGGAAGACCGATACGCAGTATTTT. The full variable domain, rest sourced from reference TRBV7-3 and TRBJ2-3, is GAGVSQTPSNKVTEKGKYVELRCDPISGHTALYWYRQSLGQGPEFLIYFQGTGAADDSGLPNDRFFAVRPEGSVSTLKIQRTERGDSAVYLCASSLWKTDTQYFGPGTRLTVL.

This clonotype occurred many times. In DNA form, the CDR3 reads TGCAGCGTTGAAGTACTCGGGGAGACCCAGTACTTC. It yields the protein CSVEVLGETQYF. The rearrangement links TRBV29-1 to TRBJ2-5, with D hard to call. Germline lookup yields CDR1 SQVTM and CDR2 ANQGSEA. CDR3 length: 12 residues. V was trimmed by 1 base and J by 5 bases, leaving 8 bases between them.

The chain uses TRBV6-1 and TRBJ1-6; a weak D match, TRBD1 (5 bases). Looked up from germline, CDR1 is MNHNS and CDR2 is SASEGT. Trimming stripped 6 bases from V and 3 bases from J, with 9 bases between. The CDR3 is 14 residues long. The CDR3 protein is CASRQVNYNSPLHF. The DNA for the CDR3 is TGTGCCAGCAGACAGGTCAACTATAATTCACCCCTCCACTTT.